The 23 T cell receptor beta chains given below trace back to one sample, sequenced in a study of T cell repertoires in cytomegalovirus infection. TCRdb re-called the reads with MiXCR, one entry per CDR3 protein. The table records roughly 990,000 distinct CDR3 sequences, approximately 30% of them present only once. No antigens are known for them. The specimen comprised cultured CD8+ T cells from PBMCs, sampled from culture after CMV antigen stimulation. These receptors all stem from a human donor in good health (CMV status not recorded). Some clones in this sample may be carry-over from other donors' samples.

This clonotype was recorded a few times. The chain joins TRBV7-9 to TRBJ1-2; TRBD1 matches 8 bases. Germline CDR1 SEHNR, CDR2 FQNEAQ (reference sequence). The CDR3 extends over 16 amino acids. The V segment lost 3 bases and the J segment 4 bases; nucleotides outside the gene matches: 10. In DNA, the CDR3 is TGTGCCAGCAGCTTGGCGGTCGGACAGGGCATCTATGGCTACACCTTC. Residues: CASSLAVGQGIYGYTF.

This clonotype was picked up a small number of times. The chain uses TRBV25-1 and TRBJ2-1; D uncertain. V was clipped by 3 bases and J by 10 bases, with 7 bases between them. The length of the CDR3 is 11 residues. Looked up from germline, CDR1 is MGHDK and CDR2 is SYGVNS. CDR3 amino acids: CASSDSREQFF. As DNA, the CDR3 is TGTGCCAGCAGTGATTCGAGAGAGCAGTTCTTC.

This clonotype was counted between two and nine times. The chain carries TRBV19 and TRBJ2-1; D is possibly TRBD2 (5 bases). The ends were cut back, 5 bases at V and 10 bases at J, with 12 bases in the middle. Germline values: CDR1 LNHDA, CDR2 SQIVND (reference sequence). This CDR3 region has 12 residues. The CDR3 sequence is CASSARSGEQFF. The CDR3 region has the DNA TGTGCCAGTAGTGCACGTTCGGGGGAGCAGTTCTTC. The variable domain in full, completed from reference TRBV19 and TRBJ2-1, reads DGGITQSPKYLFRKEGQNVTLSCEQNLNHDAMYWYRQDPGQGLRLIYYSQIVNDFQKGDIAEGYSVSREKKESFPLTVTSAQKNPTAFYLCASSARSGEQFFGPGTRLTVL.

V gene TRBV7-4 combines with J gene TRBJ1-2; perhaps TRBD1 as D (5 bases). CDR1 and CDR2 from the germline V gene are SGHVT and SQSDAQ. The CDR3 extends over 13 amino acids. Trimming cost V 2 bases and J 6 bases, with 10 bases left between them. DNA for the CDR3: TGTGCCAGCAGCTTACCCTTGGGGGATGGCTACACCTTC. The encoded protein is CASSLPLGDGYTF.

Points on this clonotype: Germline is not matched at one junction end, which may reflect a read error. CDR3 loop: CTSGDREVETQYF. The CDR3 DNA reads as TGTACCAGCGGGGACAGGGAGGTCGAGACCCAGTACTTC. The chain uses TRBV7-6 and TRBJ2-5; 9 nucleotides align to TRBD1. The CDR3 has 13 amino acids. The germline CDR1 and CDR2 sequences are SGHVS and FNYEAQ.

This clonotype was detected a few times. The chain employs TRBV6-1 and TRBJ2-1; 10 nucleotides line up with TRBD1. Trimming removed 3 bases from V and 1 base from J; junction bases left unmatched: 9. This CDR3 is built from 18 residues. The V gene's germline CDR1 is MNHNS and CDR2 SASEGT. The CDR3 protein is CASSDFRDRGRSYNEQFF. CDR3 nucleotides: TGTGCCAGCAGTGACTTCCGGGACAGGGGAAGATCCTACAATGAGCAGTTCTTC.

Only a few counts were recorded for this clonotype. This chain connects TRBV12-3 or TRBV12-4 to TRBJ1-2, with D unclear. V shed 4 bases and J shed 3 bases, with 9 bases lying between them. The CDR3 spans 13 residues. This CDR3 is CASSSVNYYGYTF. CDR3 nucleotides: TGTGCCAGCAGTTCGGTTAATTACTATGGCTACACCTTC.

The chain joins TRBV6-2 or TRBV6-3 to TRBJ1-5, with D tentatively TRBD1 (6 bases). V was shortened by 6 bases and J by 0 bases, with 18 bases between the two germline ends. This CDR3 has 17 amino acids. Germline V CDR1 and CDR2: MNHEY, SVGEGT. The DNA of the CDR3 is TGTGCCAGCAGCGCCCTCGGGACATCGTATAGCAATCAGCCCCAGCATTTT. This translates into CASSALGTSYSNQPQHF.

V gene TRBV2 combines with J gene TRBJ2-1, with D possibly being TRBD1 (7 bases). This CDR3 has 15 amino acids. The V and J ends lost 5 bases and 8 bases respectively, with 19 bases between them. CDR1 SNHLY and CDR2 FYNNEI come from the germline V gene. The CDR3 region is CASSRGDSQRDEQFF. The CDR3 region has the DNA TGTGCCAGCAGTAGGGGGGACAGCCAACGCGATGAGCAGTTCTTC.

This clonotype has only a few counts. The chain couples TRBV6-1 to TRBJ1-5; D is possibly TRBD1 (5 bases). V was pared by 10 bases and J by 3 bases, with 10 bases between. The germline CDR1 and CDR2 sequences are MNHNS and SASEGT. The CDR3 runs to 12 residues. For the CDR3, the DNA is TGTGCCACCCAGGGAAACAATCAGCCCCAGCATTTT. Protein product: CATQGNNQPQHF.

The chain has TRBV2 and TRBJ1-2; TRBD1 aligns across 9 bases. Germline V gene lookup returns CDR1 SNHLY and CDR2 FYNNEI. The CDR3 covers 15 residues. After removal of 6 bases from V and 3 bases from J, the junction contained 8 bases not matched to a gene. The CDR3 sequence: CASRNPGTGHYGYTF. DNA of the CDR3: TGTGCCAGCAGAAACCCCGGGACAGGGCACTATGGCTACACCTTC.

This clonotype was counted between two and nine times. The chain uses TRBV6-1 and TRBJ1-6, with D unresolved. This CDR3 contains 15 residues. CDR1 and CDR2 (germline): MNHNS, SASEGT. V dropped 2 bases and J dropped 9 bases, with 14 bases sitting between them. For the CDR3, the DNA is TGTGCCAGCAGTGAATGGGGAAAGGGCAGTTCACCCCTCCACTTT. Its translation: CASSEWGKGSSPLHF.

V usage is TRBV7-6 and J usage is TRBJ2-7, with TRBD1 matching 9 bases. The CDR3 covers 18 residues. The germline gives CDR1 SGHVS, CDR2 FNYEAQ. J lost 4 bases, V lost 1 base, and 14 bases had no gene match. The CDR3 nucleotides read TGTGCCAGCAGCTTAGAGGGCATCGACAGGGGGGGATCTTACGAGCAGTACTTC. Translation gives CASSLEGIDRGGSYEQYF.

This clonotype was counted a few times. V usage is TRBV5-1 and J usage is TRBJ1-5; D is uncertain. The germline V and J ends were trimmed by 0 bases and 6 bases, with 10 bases remaining between them. The CDR3 extends over 14 amino acids. CDR1 is SGHRS and CDR2 is YFSETQ in the germline V gene. The CDR3 here is CASSLDSLSQPQHF. In DNA, the CDR3 is TGCGCCAGCAGCTTGGACAGCCTCAGTCAGCCCCAGCATTTT.

Many counts were recorded for this clonotype. This chain connects TRBV7-6 to TRBJ2-2; the D gene is possibly TRBD2 (5 bases). CDR1 is SGHVS and CDR2 is FNYEAQ in the germline V gene. This CDR3 is 14 amino acids long. The V end was cut by 1 base, the J end by 5 bases, with 8 bases between. This CDR3 reads CASSLGRRTGELFF. The CDR3 DNA sequence: TGTGCCAGCAGCTTAGGGAGGAGGACCGGGGAGCTGTTTTTT.

This clonotype was found many times. The chain combines TRBV6-5 with TRBJ1-2, with no clear D. Trimming left V 1 base short and J 3 bases short, with 6 bases between. The CDR3 loop spans 13 amino acids. Germline V gives CDR1 MNHEY, CDR2 SVGAGI. CDR3 residues: CASSYFEDYGYTF. In DNA form, the CDR3 reads TGTGCCAGCAGTTACTTTGAGGACTATGGCTACACCTTC.

Only a few counts were recorded for this clonotype. J is TRBJ2-7 and V is TRBV7-9; TRBD2 aligns across 7 bases. V gave up 0 bases and J gave up 3 bases; unmatched junction bases: 5. This CDR3 is built from 15 residues. CDR1 and CDR2 from the germline V gene are SEHNR and FQNEAQ (reference sequence). In DNA, the CDR3 is TGTGCCAGCAGCTTAGCCGGGGCTAGCGGCTACGAGCAGTACTTC. It yields the protein CASSLAGASGYEQYF.

J is TRBJ1-1 and V is TRBV27; perhaps TRBD1 as D (5 bases). The CDR3 covers 13 residues. Trimming shortened V by 5 bases and J by 5 bases, and 12 bases separated the two germline ends. The germline V gene encodes CDR1 MNHEY and CDR2 SMNVEV (reference sequence). The CDR3 protein is CASSNSGRTEAFF. The CDR3 bases are TGTGCCAGCAGTAACTCGGGACGGACTGAAGCTTTCTTT.

The rearrangement links TRBV20-1 to TRBJ1-1; the D is unclear. This CDR3 contains 14 residues. V was clipped by 7 bases and J by 0 bases, with 15 bases between them. Looked up from germline, CDR1 is DFQATT and CDR2 is SNEGSKA (reference sequence). Written as DNA, the CDR3 is TGCAGTGTCCTCGGCCGATCAATGAACACTGAAGCTTTCTTT. Its protein is CSVLGRSMNTEAFF.

For the CDR3, the DNA is TGTGCCAGCAGTTATCCAGGGGTGGATCAGCCCCAGCATTTT. Translating gives CASSYPGVDQPQHF. The rearrangement joins TRBV6-6 to TRBJ1-5; tentative D call: TRBD1 (6 bases). In germline, CDR1 is MNHNY, CDR2 SVGAGI (reference sequence). CDR3 length: 14 amino acids. The V end lost 3 bases, the J end lost 5 bases, and 11 bases lay between the germline ends.

This clonotype was observed many times. The rearrangement links TRBV12-3 or TRBV12-4 to TRBJ1-2; D uncertain. With 1 base removed from V and 6 bases from J, the gap between germline ends came to 15 bases. CDR3 length equals 15 residues. The DNA for the CDR3 is TGTGCCAGCAGTTTAGTCCCCCGGGCCGATGATGGCTACACCTTC. This gives the protein CASSLVPRADDGYTF.

Many counts were recorded for this clonotype. V and J are TRBV7-2 and TRBJ2-7, with D uncertain. The CDR3 covers 14 residues. CDR1 SGHTA and CDR2 FQGNSA come from the germline V gene. The ends were cut back, 5 bases at V and 2 bases at J, with 13 bases in the middle. This CDR3 reads CASSLPDYPYEQYF. For the CDR3, the DNA is TGTGCCAGCAGCCTTCCTGATTATCCCTACGAGCAGTACTTC. Using reference TRBV7-2 and TRBJ2-7 for the parts outside the CDR3, the full variable domain is GAGVSQSPSNKVTEKGKDVELRCDPISGHTALYWYRQSLGQGLEFLIYFQGNSAPDKSGLPSDRFSAERTGGSVSTLTIQRTQQEDSAVYLCASSLPDYPYEQYFGPGTRLTVT.

This clonotype was recorded at least ten times. The chain couples TRBV7-2 to TRBJ2-1, with D hard to call. The V end lost 8 bases, the J end lost 0 bases, and 5 bases lay between the germline ends. Looked up from germline, CDR1 is SGHTA and CDR2 is FQGNSA. The CDR3 has 12 amino acids. CDR3 residues: CASESSYNEQFF. The CDR3 DNA reads as TGTGCCAGCGAGAGCTCCTACAATGAGCAGTTCTTC.